These 29 T cell receptor beta chains share one sample of origin, sequenced in a study of control samples from healthy donors and cancer patients. The data were produced by immunoSEQ multiplex PCR, yet TCRdb's version contains in-frame clones alone and is incomplete. The data hold some 130,000 clones, with about 90% observed a single time. The source material was blood. The receptors derive from a woman in her forties or fifties in good health.

The chain couples TRBV3-1 (or the pseudogene TRBV3-2) to TRBJ2-1; D remains unclear. In germline, CDR1 is LGHDT, CDR2 YNNKEL (reference sequence). The CDR3 has 15 residues. Deletions cut 2 bases from V and 0 bases from J, with 8 bases between. The CDR3 protein is CASSQKGGSYNEQFF. The CDR3 DNA reads TGTGCCAGCAGCCAAAAAGGTGGCTCCTACAATGAGCAGTTCTTC.

This chain uses TRBV19 with TRBJ2-7, with no clear D. Germline V gives CDR1 LNHDA, CDR2 SQIVND (reference sequence). Between the trimmed V and J ends, which lost 1 base and 0 bases, there was a span of 7 bases. The CDR3 runs to 14 residues. The CDR3 DNA reads as TGTGCCAGTAGTATAGGCCGGAACTCCTACGAGCAGTACTTC. Amino acid sequence: CASSIGRNSYEQYF.

The rearrangement links TRBV4-1 to TRBJ1-1; 8 bases agree with TRBD1. The CDR3 has 16 residues. V shed 3 bases, J shed 1 base, and the junction held 7 bases outside the gene matches. The germline gives CDR1 MGHRA, CDR2 YSYEKL. The CDR3 nucleotides are TGCGCCAGCAGCCACCAAACAGGGGGTACGAACACTGAAGCTTTCTTT. Residues: CASSHQTGGTNTEAFF.

The chain combines TRBV30 with TRBJ2-7; a weak D match, TRBD2 (5 bases). The germline CDR1 and CDR2 sequences are GTSNPN and SVGIG (reference sequence). This CDR3 has 11 amino acids. V was cut by 3 bases and J by 4 bases, with 7 bases left in between. The CDR3 bases are TGTGCCTGGAGGGGAGAATACGAGCAGTACTTC. Translation: CAWRGEYEQYF. Full variable domain (outside the CDR3, taken from reference TRBV30 and TRBJ2-7): SQTIHQWPATLVQPVGSPLSLECTVEGTSNPNLYWYRQAAGRGLQLLFYSVGIGQISSEVPQNLSASRPQDRQFILSSKKLLLSDSGFYLCAWRGEYEQYFGPGTRLTVT.

A note on this clone: The junction does not match germline at one end; this may be a read error. V and J are TRBV7-7 and TRBJ2-1; the match to TRBD1 covers 9 bases. The germline V gene has CDR1 SSHAT and CDR2 FNYEAQ (reference sequence). The CDR3 spans 14 residues. This CDR3 reads CASSLGQGLSEQFF. Written as DNA, the CDR3 is TGTGCTAGCAGCTTGGGACAGGGTTTGAGTGAGCAGTTCTTC.

J is TRBJ1-2 and V is TRBV30; D is ambiguous. From germline, CDR1 is GTSNPN and CDR2 SVGIG (reference sequence). The CDR3 length is 12 residues. V shed 5 bases and J shed 2 bases, with 9 bases lying between them. CDR3 in amino acids: CAWDRRNYGYTF. CDR3 DNA: TGTGCCTGGGACCGAAGGAACTATGGCTACACCTTC.

CDR3 residues: CASSEQVQETQYF. The CDR3 coding sequence is TGTGCCAGCAGTGAGCAGGTCCAAGAGACCCAGTACTTC. The chain uses TRBV2 and TRBJ2-5; D remains ambiguous. Germline V gene lookup returns CDR1 SNHLY and CDR2 FYNNEI. CDR3 length equals 13 residues. V shed 3 bases and J shed 1 base, with 6 bases lying between them.

The rearrangement uses TRBV19 and TRBJ2-2, with no clear D. The CDR3 has 16 residues. Germline assignment: CDR1 LNHDA and CDR2 SQIVND (reference sequence). V was shortened by 3 bases and J by 4 bases, with 15 bases between the two germline ends. The CDR3 nucleotides read TGTGCCAGTAGTATGGATATTGATCAACTCACCGGGGAGCTGTTTTTT. Encoded protein: CASSMDIDQLTGELFF.

The chain has TRBV2 and TRBJ1-1; 7 nucleotides align to TRBD1. Germline V gene data show CDR1 as SNHLY and CDR2 as FYNNEI. Germline trimming cut 6 bases from V and 0 bases from J; bases unmatched to any gene: 10. There are 16 residues in the CDR3. The DNA of the CDR3 is TGTGCCAGCAGGAGAGTAGGGCAGGGGGTGAACACTGAAGCTTTCTTT. As protein: CASRRVGQGVNTEAFF.

As regards this clone: Other DNA sequences in the same sample also yield this CDR3. The rearrangement joins TRBV18 to TRBJ2-3; D gene unclear. V was cut by 3 bases and J by 2 bases, with 0 bases left in between. Germline V gene data show CDR1 as KGHSH and CDR2 as LQKENI. The length of the CDR3 is 11 residues. The CDR3 spells CASSPTDTQYF. The CDR3 bases are TGTGCCAGCTCACCCACAGATACGCAGTATTTT. Complete variable domain (other parts from reference TRBV18 and TRBJ2-3): NAGVMQNPRHLVRRRGQEARLRCSPMKGHSHVYWYRQLPEEGLKFMVYLQKENIIDESGMPKERFSAEFPKEGPSILRIQQVVRGDSAAYFCASSPTDTQYFGPGTRLTVL.

CDR3 residues: CASSYPHDVRGYGYTF. CDR3 coding DNA: TGTGCCAGCAGTTACCCCCACGACGTGAGGGGCTATGGCTACACCTTC. The V call is TRBV6-2 or TRBV6-3, the J call TRBJ1-2; D perhaps matches TRBD1 (5 bases). Trimming took 2 bases from V and 4 from J, leaving 17 bases between them. This CDR3 is 16 amino acids long. Germline V gene sequence: CDR1 MNHEY, CDR2 SVGEGT.

CDR3 region: CASSGPSYGYTF. In DNA form, the CDR3 reads TGTGCCAGCAGCGGTCCCTCCTATGGCTACACCTTC. The chain recombines TRBV27 with TRBJ1-2; D gene ambiguous. V dropped 6 bases and J dropped 4 bases, with 9 bases sitting between them. CDR3 length equals 12 residues. CDR1 MNHEY and CDR2 SMNVEV come from the germline V gene (reference sequence).

The gene calls are TRBV3-1 (or the pseudogene TRBV3-2) and TRBJ2-3; D is unclear. CDR1 and CDR2 from the germline V gene are LGHDT and YNNKEL (reference sequence). Between the trimmed V and J ends, which lost 0 bases and 6 bases, there was a span of 13 bases. The CDR3 contains 15 residues. CDR3 DNA: TGTGCCAGCAGCCAAGATCCACGTACCGGGGATACGCAGTATTTT. Residues: CASSQDPRTGDTQYF.

The rearrangement uses TRBV5-1 and TRBJ2-1; D perhaps matches TRBD2 (5 bases). Trimming removed 0 bases from V and 5 bases from J, with 15 bases in between. The CDR3 spans 16 residues. Germline assignment: CDR1 SGHRS and CDR2 YFSETQ. The CDR3 reads CASSLGRVQGHNEQFF. In DNA form, the CDR3 reads TGCGCCAGCAGCTTGGGGCGGGTTCAAGGGCACAATGAGCAGTTCTTC. Using reference TRBV5-1 and TRBJ2-1 for the parts outside the CDR3, the full variable domain is KAGVTQTPRYLIKTRGQQVTLSCSPISGHRSVSWYQQTPGQGLQFLFEYFSETQRNKGNFPGRFSGRQFSNSRSEMNVSTLELGDSALYLCASSLGRVQGHNEQFFGPGTRLTVL.

The chain joins TRBV27 to TRBJ2-1, with D perhaps matching TRBD1 or TRBD2 (5 bases each). The germline V gene encodes CDR1 MNHEY and CDR2 SMNVEV (reference sequence). V shed 5 bases and J shed 0 bases, with 17 bases lying between them. The CDR3 runs to 17 residues. The CDR3 DNA sequence: TGTGCCAGCAGTCGAACCCCGGGACGGAGCTCCTACAATGAGCAGTTCTTC. Its protein product is CASSRTPGRSSYNEQFF.

The rearrangement joins TRBV4-1 to TRBJ1-6; D not resolved. This CDR3 is 15 amino acids long. V was clipped by 5 bases and J by 6 bases, with 14 bases between them. The V gene's germline CDR1 is MGHRA and CDR2 YSYEKL. CDR3 DNA: TGCGCCAGCAGCAAAAGCCCCCTAGGTAATTCACCCCTCCACTTT. This translates into CASSKSPLGNSPLHF.

The rearrangement uses TRBV12-3 or TRBV12-4 and TRBJ2-7; TRBD2 matches at 12 bases. Trimming took 6 bases from V and 10 from J; bases not matched to a gene: 7. This CDR3 is built from 13 residues. The CDR3 DNA reads as TGTGCCAGCAGCATGACTAGCGGGAGACATCAGTACTTC. Its protein product is CASSMTSGRHQYF.

As concerns this clone: The sample has other DNA sequences that encode this CDR3 too. The chain carries TRBV2 and TRBJ2-2; 8 positions match TRBD1. CDR1 and CDR2 from the germline V gene are SNHLY and FYNNEI. The V and J ends lost 6 bases and 4 bases, in that order; junction bases with no gene match: 4. The CDR3 runs to 14 residues. The CDR3, as DNA: TGTGCCAGCAGCGCTGACAGGGGCACCGGGGAGCTGTTTTTT. Its translation is CASSADRGTGELFF.

The chain recombines TRBV2 with TRBJ2-7; maybe TRBD2 (5 bases). V lost 0 bases to trimming and J lost 4 bases, with 10 bases between them. The V gene's germline CDR1 is SNHLY and CDR2 FYNNEI. The CDR3 runs to 14 residues. The DNA of the CDR3 is TGTGCCAGCAGTGAAGCGGGAGAGTCTTACGAGCAGTACTTC. This translates into CASSEAGESYEQYF.

This clone turned up a few times. V is TRBV7-8 and J is TRBJ2-1, with TRBD1 as a possible D gene (6 bases). The CDR3 loop spans 13 amino acids. Germline assignment: CDR1 SGHVS and CDR2 FQNEAQ. Trimming removed 2 bases from V and 9 bases from J, with 11 bases in between. CDR3 sequence reads: CASSLLVQGEQFF. The CDR3 bases are TGTGCCAGCAGCTTATTAGTACAGGGTGAGCAGTTCTTC.

The chain carries TRBV5-1 and TRBJ1-5; the D gene is possibly TRBD1 (6 bases). The germline V gene encodes CDR1 SGHRS and CDR2 YFSETQ. The length of the CDR3 is 14 residues. Trimming cost V 4 bases and J 3 bases, with 11 bases left between them. CDR3 nucleotide sequence: TGCGCCAGCAGCCTAGGACAGCCCAATCAGCCCCAGCATTTT. Translated, it gives CASSLGQPNQPQHF.

The chain links TRBV2 to TRBJ2-3; 11 nucleotides align to TRBD2. The CDR3 runs to 17 residues. Losses at the gene ends were 8 bases for V and 0 bases for J; bases not matched to a gene: 10. Germline-derived CDR1 and CDR2 are SNHLY and FYNNEI. CDR3 nucleotide sequence: TGTGCCAGCCGACACTTCCGACTAGCGGGAAGCACAGATACGCAGTATTTT. Encoded protein: CASRHFRLAGSTDTQYF.

V is TRBV12-3 or TRBV12-4 and J is TRBJ1-2, with D unclear. The CDR3 loop spans 12 amino acids. V was shortened by 4 bases and J by 5 bases, with 8 bases between the two germline ends. The CDR3 sequence: CASSSQTYGYTF. CDR3 DNA: TGTGCCAGCAGTTCCCAGACATATGGCTACACCTTC.

This clone occurred a few times. This chain connects TRBV28 to TRBJ1-4; D uncertain. Trimming removed 5 bases from V and 0 bases from J, with 4 bases in between. CDR3 size: 13 residues. CDR1 and CDR2 from the germline V gene are MDHEN and SYDVKM. Written as DNA, the CDR3 is TGTGCCAGCAGTCAGACAACTAATGAAAAACTGTTTTTT. It is translated as CASSQTTNEKLFF.

Only one count was recorded for this clone. J is TRBJ1-2 and V is TRBV6-1; D ambiguous. The length of the CDR3 is 13 residues. Deletions cut 0 bases from V and 4 bases from J, with 6 bases between. CDR1 is MNHNS and CDR2 is SASEGT in the germline V gene. The CDR3 DNA reads TGTGCCAGCAGTGAAGCTGGCTCCTATGGCTACACCTTC. Translating gives CASSEAGSYGYTF.

The chain links TRBV28 to TRBJ1-5, with TRBD1 as a possible D gene (6 bases). V was trimmed by 3 bases and J by 4 bases, leaving 13 bases between them. The germline V gene encodes CDR1 MDHEN and CDR2 SYDVKM. This CDR3 is 15 amino acids long. CDR3 nucleotide sequence: TGTGCCAGCAGTTTCGCGGGGGGCTATAATCAGCCCCAGCATTTT. Translated: CASSFAGGYNQPQHF.

With respect to this clone: This CDR3 is also generated by other DNA sequences in the sample. The chain has TRBV5-4 and TRBJ2-3; the D is unclear. The CDR3 contains 12 residues. Trimming shortened V by 0 bases and J by 6 bases, and 5 bases separated the two germline ends. The germline V gene has CDR1 SGHNT and CDR2 YYREEE (reference sequence). CDR3 loop: CASSLGADTQYF. CDR3 nucleotide sequence: TGTGCCAGCAGCTTGGGGGCGGATACGCAGTATTTT.

The chain joins TRBV5-6 to TRBJ2-2; D might be TRBD1 (5 bases). The CDR3 length is 16 residues. CDR1 and CDR2 from the germline V gene are SGHDT and YYEEEE. Trimming shortened V by 3 bases and J by 1 base, and 13 bases separated the two germline ends. The CDR3 here is CASSWGHQVNTGELFF. In nucleotides, the CDR3 is TGTGCCAGCAGCTGGGGCCACCAAGTGAACACCGGGGAGCTGTTTTTT.

The rearrangement uses TRBV5-4 and TRBJ2-7; D perhaps matches TRBD2 (6 bases). The CDR3 spans 15 residues. V shed 4 bases and J shed 2 bases, with 16 bases lying between them. Germline V gene sequence: CDR1 SGHNT, CDR2 YYREEE (reference sequence). CDR3 nucleotide sequence: TGTGCCAGCAGCAGCCGGGACTTGACTACCTACGAGCAGTACTTC. Protein: CASSSRDLTTYEQYF.